The source of this T cell receptor beta chain is a study of blood T cell repertoires in COVID-19. Overall study: PBMCs, B-cell-depleted T cells, or T cells provided the cDNA or gDNA that made up the material.

The protocol was immunoSEQ multiplex PCR, while the TCRdb copy is restricted to in-frame clones and leaves out a portion. This repertoire shows a few hundred thousand clones, about 83% found once; its top ten account for approximately 7.3%. CDR1 and CDR2 (germline): SGHRS, YFSETQ. The CDR3 has 17 amino acids. After removal of 0 bases from V and 7 bases from J, the junction contained 14 bases not matched to a gene. The rearrangement uses TRBV5-1 and TRBJ1-2, with 8 bases fitting TRBD1. The clonotype was recovered from a woman aged 35 to 49 who had recovered from COVID-19. The sample comprised PBMCs or T cells enriched from blood (not recorded which). Written as DNA, the CDR3 is TGCGCCAGCAGCTTGGGATCTAGTCATGGACAGGGTAGTGGCTACACCTTC. Amino acids: CASSLGSSHGQGSGYTF.